Detailed here is one TCR beta chain. Its binding antigen is unknown. Base qualities were left out, and no much larger clone turns up one base away. The library came from the immunoSEQ multiplex PCR assay. A mixture of 60 forward primers for TCR Vbeta segments and 13 reverse primers for TCR Jbeta segments was used in the multiplex PCR. The CDR3 region of rearranged TCR beta genes was amplified from genomic DNA by a multiplex PCR assay. Amplified TCR beta libraries were sequenced as 87-base-pair reads on the Illumina HiSeq System. As for the original processing: A later analysis tallied tens of millions of unique TCR beta chains across the 700 or so repertoires, and around 9.9 million of those chains were shared by two or more donors. Raw reads were error-corrected and collapsed into unique sequences by a nearest-neighbor algorithm in which closely related sequences were merged to remove PCR and sequencing errors. Alignment of CDR3 sequences to IMGT reference sequences was used to assign V, D and J gene segments. Each retained sequence needed at least a six-nucleotide match to both a V gene segment and a J gene segment. A rearrangement was called productive if the CDR3 had no stop codons and remained in frame with V and J, and every other rearrangement was called non-productive. Following IMGT convention, CDR3 was defined as the stretch from the second conserved V-encoded cysteine up to the conserved J-encoded phenylalanine. The earlier analysis of 450 to 750 of the donors excluded any sequence lacking an unambiguous match to a single V gene segment. An earlier analysis of 500 to 700 of the donors classified V segments as functional when productive rearrangements were above 56.7% and as segregating when the standard deviation between donors was above 5%. A statistical classification framework was built for diagnosing cytomegalovirus status from the catalog of TCR beta chain sequences. In a later analysis, V and J genes were assigned by comparing TCR nucleotide sequences against IMGT/GENE-DB human TR gene sequences. Using the TCRdist pipeline, a later analysis assigned CDR3 sequences along with most-parsimonious VDJ recombination scenarios. In a later analysis, each TCR beta chain was defined by its CDR3 amino acid sequence together with its V-gene family, and reads lacking a unique V-gene family were excluded. As a way to deal with suspected cross-contamination and a sequencing artifact, a later analysis dropped more than 500 nucleotide sequences that were highly shared and had low generation probability. In a later analysis, a clonal expansion index for each public chain was calculated from normalized within-repertoire ranks of inferred template counts. In a later analysis, generation probabilities were computed with a VDJ recombination model fitted to out-of-frame rearrangements, and the resulting probabilities were checked against IGoR. Hypergeometric tests were used in a later analysis to score TCR-TCR, TCR-HLA and TCR-CMV co-occurrence, with a repertoire-size bias correction applied to the TCR pairs. A later analysis estimated false discovery rates by permuting HLA or CMV assignments 20 times. In a later analysis, co-occurring TCRs were grouped with DBSCAN, and TCRdist sequence similarity was added when clustering was performed within HLA-allele-positive subsets. Co-occurrence clustering excluded repertoires with fewer than 30,000 or more than 120,000 public chains, plus five with anomalous nucleotide sharing. The clones in this table, taken by TCRdb from immuneACCESS, are in-frame only. Not every clone is retained; where verified, under half of the shortfall comes from an unresolved V gene, and the cause of the rest is unknown. That table gives V, J and clone size, and the DNA gave D and trimming. The sample profile shows around 210,000 clones; 79% of them were found once. The ten largest clones capture about 1.7% of the sample.

The data stem from a study of cytomegalovirus exposure and HLA in healthy donors (dated by TCRdb to 2016 to 2017). Looking at the study overall: An earlier analysis of roughly 500 of the donors reported 250 to 300 Gb of sequence data and some 100 million unique TCR beta sequences from about 200 million T cells. To study patterns of TCR occurrence, a later analysis re-analyzed previously published TCR beta repertoires from hundreds of donors and added high-resolution HLA genotyping. Donor age, sex, ethnicity and CMV serostatus were compiled alongside the repertoire data. About 300 gigabases of sequencing data and tens of millions of unique TCR sequences were included in an early release covering roughly 600 HLA-typed donors. In addition to the first cohort of roughly 700 subjects, a separate validation cohort of 120 different subjects was used. The number of donors typed differed by locus, with roughly 629-640 for A, B, C, DRB1 and DQB1, roughly 550 for DQA1, 606 for DPA1, and 400 to 490 for DPB1. To predict cytomegalovirus infection status, the study combined high-throughput TCR immunosequencing, statistical association of individual TCRs with disease status, and machine learning. The genetic ancestry cluster associated with self-reported Caucasian donors included roughly 84% of the roughly 360 genotyped donors. Rather than drawing on any new phenotypic data, the later analysis identified candidate immune exposures from TCR beta sequences and the way those sequences occurred across donors. All discovery cohort repertoires had been generated on a single sequencing platform. Genome-wide SNP genotypes for about 55% of the 666 donors were used in a later genetic analysis, which treated that subset as a discovery cohort. HLA typing included class I and class II loci at four-digit resolution. Roughly five DR-DQ haplotypes were handled as single units for association and clustering, since linkage in the cohort was strong. An earlier analysis of a few hundred of the donors applied high-throughput TCR beta sequencing to assess whether each TCR beta V gene segment acted as functional or pseudogenic. Among several hundred genotyped donors of the cohort, an average of approximately 240,000 unique TCR beta nucleotide sequences was sequenced per donor, of which about 18% were non-productive. The study profiled the T cell repertoires of about 640 subjects by immunosequencing and related them to cytomegalovirus serostatus. The study aimed to test whether signatures of past pathogen exposure could be identified by cataloging public T cell receptors. Paper-wide results and their limitations: It was suggested by the authors that the approach could potentially be generalized to other disease states and immunological phenotypes. The presence/absence analyses assumed that sequencing depth was roughly uniform across donors, and that assumption may not be true. A cluster of highly shared sequence variants was judged likely to be a technical artifact of the sequencing pipeline. For the cohort, immune exposure information was limited to CMV serostatus. Only TCR beta chains were sequenced in this cohort, and the absence of alpha or paired-chain data limited detectable features. Several of the top co-occurrence clusters appeared to be linked to parvovirus B19, influenza, CMV and Epstein-Barr virus, according to a later analysis. Strong co-occurrence of HLA alleles, especially DR and DQ, made assigning TCR associations to individual alleles difficult. The classifier was reported to diagnose cytomegalovirus status with high specificity and sensitivity in both the original and validation cohorts. A later analysis found that HLA-associated TCR beta chains were more clonally expanded and had lower generation probabilities than equally common non-associated chains. Because counts were too low, around 17 rarely observed V segments, including chromosome 9 orphons, were left out of the earlier analysis of about 620 of the donors. In a later analysis, most CMV-associated TCR beta chains were found to appear HLA-restricted, with HLA associations seemingly driven largely by CMV exposure. In an earlier analysis of roughly 500 of the donors, most TCR beta V segments appeared in productive rearrangements about 87% or about 30% of the time, broadly matching IMGT annotations. Some IMGT-functional V segments, including TRBV6-2 and TRBV6-3, could not be told apart with the 87-base-pair reads, so those segments were excluded. Correlated functional status among segregating V segments might be attributable to linkage disequilibrium, but an unknown experimental factor could not be ruled out. A later genetic analysis associated a missense DCLRE1C variant with V-gene and J-gene trimming of TCR beta chains, and an independent cohort replicated the association. While some public TCRs were present in many individuals, most TCR sequences turned up only very rarely across donors. A few of the identified cytomegalovirus-associated TCR beta chains were confirmed in vitro to be specific for cytomegalovirus antigens. In a later analysis, 16,951 TCR beta sequences were associated with specific HLA alleles at a false discovery rate of 0.05. In a later analysis, the rate of TCR association differed among HLA loci, with DRB1 alleles having the most associated TCRs and HLA-C alleles having the fewest. The study listed 150 to 200 TCR beta chains as associated with cytomegalovirus. A further reported finding was that TCR beta sequences accurately predicted the HLA-A and HLA-B alleles for most subjects in the first cohort. According to a later genetic analysis, donors in an Asian-associated ancestry cluster had fewer N-insertions in productive TCRs than the roughly 700-donor mean. Because HLA typing was missing for some donors at each locus, association tests included only the typed subset.

The cohort consisted of 666 healthy bone marrow donors. Cohort members were all nominally healthy when sampled, although unrecorded immune exposures were likely present. The donor tested CMV seronegative, placing the donor among the 352 seronegative members of the cohort. Each donor provided a peripheral blood sample, and peripheral blood mononuclear cells were used for TCR beta sequencing. The Qiagen DNeasy Blood Extraction Kit was used to extract genomic DNA from the blood cell samples. CDR1 is given as KGHSH and CDR2 as LQKENI, both from the germline V gene. V lost 3 bases and J lost 7 bases; the stretch between them is 9 bases long. The CDR3 numbers 12 residues from cysteine through phenylalanine. Left in the record is the CDR3 DNA by itself, 36 bases read in frame from the first base.

Here the chain combines TRBV18 and TRBJ1-1; tentative D gene TRBD1, with 6 bases matching. The receptor was derived from a man in his fifties in good health and CMV-seronegative. Sequencing input: PBMCs. The DNA sequence is TGTGCCAGCTCACCGGACAGAGATGAAGCTTTCTTT. The encoded protein is CASSPDRDEAFF.